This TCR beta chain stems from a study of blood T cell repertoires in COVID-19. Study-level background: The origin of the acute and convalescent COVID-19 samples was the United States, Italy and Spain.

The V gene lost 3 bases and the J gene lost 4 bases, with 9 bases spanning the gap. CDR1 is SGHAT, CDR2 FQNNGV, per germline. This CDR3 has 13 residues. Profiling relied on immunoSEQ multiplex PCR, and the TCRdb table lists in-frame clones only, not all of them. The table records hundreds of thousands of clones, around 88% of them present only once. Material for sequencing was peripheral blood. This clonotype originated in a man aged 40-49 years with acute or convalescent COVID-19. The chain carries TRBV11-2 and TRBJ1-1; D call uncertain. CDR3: CASSFAEATEAFF. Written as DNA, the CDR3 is TGTGCCAGCAGCTTCGCTGAGGCCACTGAAGCTTTCTTT. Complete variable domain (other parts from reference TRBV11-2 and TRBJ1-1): EAGVAQSPRYKIIEKRQSVAFWCNPISGHATLYWYQQILGQGPKLLIQFQNNGVVDDSQLPKDRFSAERLKGVDSTLKIQPAKLEDSAVYLCASSFAEATEAFFGQGTRLTVV.